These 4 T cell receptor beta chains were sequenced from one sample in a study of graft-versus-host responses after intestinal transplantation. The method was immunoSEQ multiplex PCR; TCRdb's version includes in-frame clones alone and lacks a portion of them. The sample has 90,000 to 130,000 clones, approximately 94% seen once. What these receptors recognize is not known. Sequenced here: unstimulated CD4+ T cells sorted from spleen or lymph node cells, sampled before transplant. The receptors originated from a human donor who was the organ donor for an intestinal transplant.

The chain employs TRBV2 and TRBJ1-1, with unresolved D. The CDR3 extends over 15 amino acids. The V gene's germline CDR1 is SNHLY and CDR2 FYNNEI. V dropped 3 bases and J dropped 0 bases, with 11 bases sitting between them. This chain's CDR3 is CASSDLGILNTEAFF. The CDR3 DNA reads TGTGCCAGCAGTGATCTAGGGATTTTGAACACTGAAGCTTTCTTT.

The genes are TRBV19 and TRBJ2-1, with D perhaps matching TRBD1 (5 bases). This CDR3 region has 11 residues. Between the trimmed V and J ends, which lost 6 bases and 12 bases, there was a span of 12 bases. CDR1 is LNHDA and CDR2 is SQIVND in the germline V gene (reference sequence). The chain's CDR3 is CASSNRQTQFF. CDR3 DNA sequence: TGTGCCAGTAGCAACCGACAGACGCAGTTCTTC.

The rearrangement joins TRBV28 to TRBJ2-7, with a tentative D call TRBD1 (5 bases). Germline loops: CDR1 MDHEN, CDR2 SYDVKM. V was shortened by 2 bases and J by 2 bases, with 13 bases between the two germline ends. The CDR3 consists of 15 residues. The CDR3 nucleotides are TGTGCCAGCAGTTTACAGGGCTCACGAGCCTACGAGCAGTACTTC. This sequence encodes CASSLQGSRAYEQYF.

The CDR3 DNA follows: TGTGCCAGCAGTCGACTAGCGGGAGGAGCAGATACGCAGTATTTT. It codes for CASSRLAGGADTQYF. The chain recombines TRBV6-5 with TRBJ2-3; TRBD2 matches at 13 bases. CDR1 MNHEY and CDR2 SVGAGI come from the germline V gene. V lost 5 bases and J lost 4; bases outside the gene matches: 3. CDR3 length: 15 amino acids.